This paragraph covers one T cell receptor (beta chain) sequence. What it recognizes is unknown. Per germline, CDR1 SGHKS and CDR2 YYEKEE (reference sequence). V shed 4 bases, J shed 6 bases, and the junction held 12 bases outside the gene matches. The CDR3 length is 16 residues. These data belong to a study of post-analysis software for immune sequencing data. Notes on the study in general: Controls showed significantly higher normalized Chao1 diversity than did multiple sclerosis patients. Higher frequency in patients than in controls was seen for roughly five TRBV segments, with TRBV5-6, TRBV5-1 and TRBV20-1 among them.

TCR beta cDNA libraries had unique molecular identifiers. TCRdb ran MiXCR on the PCR reads and lists one entry per CDR3 protein. There are about 770,000 distinct CDR3 sequences in the sample; 46% occur only once, and approximately 5% lies in the top ten. The source of this sequence is a girl under 18 with multiple sclerosis. Sequencing used blood. The V gene is TRBV5-5, the J gene TRBJ2-1; 8 bases line up with TRBD2. CDR3 sequence (DNA): TGTGCCAGCAGCCGTCGCAGCGGGAGCCGATCCAATGAGCAGTTCTTC. Amino acid sequence: CASSRRSGSRSNEQFF.